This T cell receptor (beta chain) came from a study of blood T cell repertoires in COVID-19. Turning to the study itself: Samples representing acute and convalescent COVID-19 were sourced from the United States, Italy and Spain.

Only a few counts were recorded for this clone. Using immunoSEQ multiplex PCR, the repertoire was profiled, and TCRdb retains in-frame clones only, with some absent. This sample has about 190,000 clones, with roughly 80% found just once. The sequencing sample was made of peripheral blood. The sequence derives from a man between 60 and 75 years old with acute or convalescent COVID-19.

The CDR3 loop is CASSLLGGSTEAFF. As DNA, the CDR3 is TGCGCCAGCAGCTTGCTTGGGGGGAGCACTGAAGCTTTCTTT. This sequence joins TRBV5-1 and TRBJ1-1; tentatively, D is TRBD1 (5 bases). The CDR3 is 14 residues long. The germline V and J ends were trimmed by 1 base and 4 bases, with 11 bases remaining between them. The V gene's germline CDR1 is SGHRS and CDR2 YFSETQ.